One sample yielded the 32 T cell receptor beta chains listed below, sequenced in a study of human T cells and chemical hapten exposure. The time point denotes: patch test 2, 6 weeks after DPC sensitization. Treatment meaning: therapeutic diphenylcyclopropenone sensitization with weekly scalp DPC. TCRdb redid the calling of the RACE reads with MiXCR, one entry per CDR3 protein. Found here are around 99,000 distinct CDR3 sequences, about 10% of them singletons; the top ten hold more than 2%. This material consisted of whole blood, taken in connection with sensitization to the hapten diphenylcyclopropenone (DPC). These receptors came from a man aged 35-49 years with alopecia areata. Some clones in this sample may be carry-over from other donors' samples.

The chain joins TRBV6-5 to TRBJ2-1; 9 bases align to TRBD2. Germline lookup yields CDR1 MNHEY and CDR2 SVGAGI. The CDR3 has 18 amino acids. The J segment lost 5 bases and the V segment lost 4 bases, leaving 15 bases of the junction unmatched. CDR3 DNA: TGTGCCAGCAGTTTCTCCCCCCCCCGGACTAGCGTCCACAATGAGCAGTTCTTC. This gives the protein CASSFSPPRTSVHNEQFF.

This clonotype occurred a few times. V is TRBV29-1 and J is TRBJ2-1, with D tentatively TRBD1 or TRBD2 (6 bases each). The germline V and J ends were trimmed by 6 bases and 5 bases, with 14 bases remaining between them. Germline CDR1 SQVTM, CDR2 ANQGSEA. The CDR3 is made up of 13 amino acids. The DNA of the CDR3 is TGCAGCGTAACCCCCGGGGGCAACAATGAGCAGTTCTTC. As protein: CSVTPGGNNEQFF.

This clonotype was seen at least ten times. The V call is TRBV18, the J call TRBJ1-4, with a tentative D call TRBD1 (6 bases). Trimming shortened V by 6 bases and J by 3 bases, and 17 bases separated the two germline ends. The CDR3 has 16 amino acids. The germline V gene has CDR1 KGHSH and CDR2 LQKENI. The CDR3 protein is CASSPTRGSANEKLFF. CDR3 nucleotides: TGTGCCAGCTCGCCTACCAGGGGTTCGGCTAATGAAAAACTGTTTTTT.

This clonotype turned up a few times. The CDR3 DNA reads TGTGCCAGCAGCCAAGAGAGCCTAGCGGGAGAGGTAGATACGCAGTATTTT. As protein: CASSQESLAGEVDTQYF. This chain uses TRBV4-2 with TRBJ2-3, with 10 bases aligning to TRBD2. This CDR3 contains 17 residues. Germline CDR1 LGHNA, CDR2 YNFKEQ. J lost 5 bases, V lost 0 bases, and 8 bases had no gene match.

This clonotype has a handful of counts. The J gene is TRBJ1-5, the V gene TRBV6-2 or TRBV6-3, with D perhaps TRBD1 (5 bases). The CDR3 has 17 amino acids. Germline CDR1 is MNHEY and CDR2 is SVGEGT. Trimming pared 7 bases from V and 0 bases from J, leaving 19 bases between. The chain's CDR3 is CASTSDRGDHSNQPQHF. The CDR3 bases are TGTGCCAGCACCTCCGATCGAGGGGATCATAGCAATCAGCCCCAGCATTTT.

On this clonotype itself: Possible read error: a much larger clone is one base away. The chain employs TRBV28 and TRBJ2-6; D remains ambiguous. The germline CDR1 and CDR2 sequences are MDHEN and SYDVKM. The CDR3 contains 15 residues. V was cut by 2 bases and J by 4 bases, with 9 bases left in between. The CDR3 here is CASSLTLGGANVLTF. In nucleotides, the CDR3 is TGTGCCAGCAGTTTAACGTTGGGAGGGGCCAACGTCCTGACTTTC.

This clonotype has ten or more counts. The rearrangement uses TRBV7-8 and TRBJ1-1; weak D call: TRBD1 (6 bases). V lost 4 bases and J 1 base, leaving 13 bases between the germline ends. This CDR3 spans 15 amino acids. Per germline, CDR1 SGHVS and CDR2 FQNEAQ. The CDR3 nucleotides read TGTGCCAGCAGCTCCCAACAGGGCTCGAACACTGAAGCTTTCTTT. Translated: CASSSQQGSNTEAFF.

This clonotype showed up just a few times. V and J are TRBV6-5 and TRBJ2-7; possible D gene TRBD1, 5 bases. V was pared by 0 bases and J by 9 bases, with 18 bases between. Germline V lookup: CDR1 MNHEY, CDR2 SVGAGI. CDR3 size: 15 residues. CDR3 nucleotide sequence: TGTGCCAGCAGTTACTCGGGGAACCAGGGTACGATGCAGTACTTC. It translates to CASSYSGNQGTMQYF.

CDR3 amino acids: CASSVGSSGNTIYF. The CDR3, as DNA: TGTGCCAGCAGTGTGGGTAGCTCTGGAAACACCATATATTTT. J is TRBJ1-3 and V is TRBV7-2; no firm D call. The CDR3 runs 14 residues. Germline lookup yields CDR1 SGHTA and CDR2 FQGNSA. Trimming removed 6 bases at V and 0 bases at J, with 9 bases between. Full variable domain (outside the CDR3, taken from reference TRBV7-2 and TRBJ1-3): GAGVSQSPSNKVTEKGKDVELRCDPISGHTALYWYRQSLGQGLEFLIYFQGNSAPDKSGLPSDRFSAERTGGSVSTLTIQRTQQEDSAVYLCASSVGSSGNTIYFGEGSWLTVV.

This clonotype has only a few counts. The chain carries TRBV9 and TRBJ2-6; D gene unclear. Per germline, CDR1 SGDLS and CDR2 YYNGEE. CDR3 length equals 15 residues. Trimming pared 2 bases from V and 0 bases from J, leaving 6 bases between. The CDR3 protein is CASSVQNSGANVLTF. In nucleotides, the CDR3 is TGTGCCAGCAGCGTTCAAAACTCTGGGGCCAACGTCCTGACTTTC.

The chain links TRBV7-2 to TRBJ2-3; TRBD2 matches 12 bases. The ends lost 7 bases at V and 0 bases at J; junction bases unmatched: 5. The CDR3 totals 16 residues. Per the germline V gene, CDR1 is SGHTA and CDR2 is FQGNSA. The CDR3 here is CASTSSGRASTDTQYF. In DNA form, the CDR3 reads TGTGCCAGCACCTCTAGCGGGAGGGCTAGCACAGATACGCAGTATTTT.

CDR3 protein: CASSQTGTSGRQYV. The CDR3 region has the DNA TGTGCCAGCAGTCAAACCGGGACTAGCGGGAGACAGTACGTC. The J gene is TRBJ2-7, the V gene TRBV12-3 or TRBV12-4; 14 positions match TRBD2. The CDR3 runs to 14 residues. V shed 5 bases, J shed 10 bases, and the junction held 7 bases outside the gene matches.

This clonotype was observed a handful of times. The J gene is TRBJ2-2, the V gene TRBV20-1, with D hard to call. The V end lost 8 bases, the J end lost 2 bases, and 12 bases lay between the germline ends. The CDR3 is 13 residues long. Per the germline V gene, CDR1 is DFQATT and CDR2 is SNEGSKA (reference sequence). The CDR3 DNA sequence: TGCAGTCCAAGGGCGGCTAACACCGGGGAGCTGTTTTTT. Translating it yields CSPRAANTGELFF.

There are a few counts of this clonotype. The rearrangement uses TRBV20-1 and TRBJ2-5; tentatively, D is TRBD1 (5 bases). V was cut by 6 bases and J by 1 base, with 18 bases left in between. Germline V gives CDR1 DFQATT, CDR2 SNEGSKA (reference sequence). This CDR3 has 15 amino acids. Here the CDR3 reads CSADPGQQVQETQYF. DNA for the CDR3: TGCAGTGCCGACCCTGGACAACAGGTCCAAGAGACCCAGTACTTC.

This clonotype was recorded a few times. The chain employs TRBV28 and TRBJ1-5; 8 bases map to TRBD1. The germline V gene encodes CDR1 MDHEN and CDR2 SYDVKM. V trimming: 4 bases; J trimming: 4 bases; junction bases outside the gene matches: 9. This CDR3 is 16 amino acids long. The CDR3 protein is CASSSAGGKWNQPQHF. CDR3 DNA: TGTGCCAGCAGTTCAGCAGGGGGCAAATGGAATCAGCCCCAGCATTTT.

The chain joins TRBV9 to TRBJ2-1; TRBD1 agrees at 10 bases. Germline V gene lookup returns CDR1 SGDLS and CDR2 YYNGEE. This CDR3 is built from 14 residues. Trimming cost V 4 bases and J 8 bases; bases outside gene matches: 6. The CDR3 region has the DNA TGTGCCAGCAGCAAAAGACAGGGGGCCCATGAGCAGTTCTTC. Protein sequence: CASSKRQGAHEQFF.

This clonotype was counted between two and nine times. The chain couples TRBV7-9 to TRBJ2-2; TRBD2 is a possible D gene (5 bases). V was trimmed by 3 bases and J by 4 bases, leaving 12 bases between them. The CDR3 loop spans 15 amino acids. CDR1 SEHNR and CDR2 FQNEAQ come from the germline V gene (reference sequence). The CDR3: CASSFGASSTGELFF. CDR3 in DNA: TGTGCCAGCAGCTTCGGTGCTAGCTCCACCGGGGAGCTGTTTTTT.

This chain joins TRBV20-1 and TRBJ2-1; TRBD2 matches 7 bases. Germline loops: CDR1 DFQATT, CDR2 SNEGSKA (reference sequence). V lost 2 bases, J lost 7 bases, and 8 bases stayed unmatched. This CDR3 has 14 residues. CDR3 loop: CSARSRLAGNEQFF. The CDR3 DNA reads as TGCAGTGCTAGATCCCGACTAGCAGGGAATGAGCAGTTCTTC.

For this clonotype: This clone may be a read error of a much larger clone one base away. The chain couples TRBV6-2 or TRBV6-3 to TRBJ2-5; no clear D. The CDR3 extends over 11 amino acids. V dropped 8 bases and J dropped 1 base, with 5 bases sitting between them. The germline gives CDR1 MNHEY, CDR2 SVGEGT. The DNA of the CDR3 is TGTGCCAGCGGCCCCCAAGAGACCCAGTACTTC. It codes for CASGPQETQYF.

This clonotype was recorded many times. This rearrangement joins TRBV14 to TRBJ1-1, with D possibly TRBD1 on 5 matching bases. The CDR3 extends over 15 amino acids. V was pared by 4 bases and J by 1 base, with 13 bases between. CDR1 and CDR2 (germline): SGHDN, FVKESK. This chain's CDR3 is CASSRPGLQNTEAFF. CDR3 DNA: TGTGCCAGCAGCCGGCCGGGACTTCAGAACACTGAAGCTTTCTTT. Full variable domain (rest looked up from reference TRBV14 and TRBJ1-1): EAGVTQFPSHSVIEKGQTVTLRCDPISGHDNLYWYRRVMGKEIKFLLHFVKESKQDESGMPNNRFLAERTGGTYSTLKVQPAELEDSGVYFCASSRPGLQNTEAFFGQGTRLTVV.

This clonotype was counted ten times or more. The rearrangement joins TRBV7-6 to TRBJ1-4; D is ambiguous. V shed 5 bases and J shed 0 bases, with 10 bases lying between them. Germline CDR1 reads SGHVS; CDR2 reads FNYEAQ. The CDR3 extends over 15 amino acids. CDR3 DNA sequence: TGTGCCAGCAGCCCGACAACTGCAACTAATGAAAAACTGTTTTTT. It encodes CASSPTTATNEKLFF. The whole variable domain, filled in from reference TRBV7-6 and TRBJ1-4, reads GAGVSQSPRYKVTKRGQDVALRCDPISGHVSLYWYRQALGQGPEFLTYFNYEAQQDKSGLPNDRFSAERPEGSISTLTIQRTEQRDSAMYRCASSPTTATNEKLFFGSGTQLSVL.

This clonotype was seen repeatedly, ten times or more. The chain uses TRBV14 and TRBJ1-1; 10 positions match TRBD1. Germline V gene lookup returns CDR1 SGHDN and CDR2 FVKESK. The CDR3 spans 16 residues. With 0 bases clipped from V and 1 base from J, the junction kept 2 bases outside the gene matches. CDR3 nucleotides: TGTGCCAGCAGCCAAGAGACAGGGGGCTGGAACACTGAAGCTTTCTTT. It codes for CASSQETGGWNTEAFF.

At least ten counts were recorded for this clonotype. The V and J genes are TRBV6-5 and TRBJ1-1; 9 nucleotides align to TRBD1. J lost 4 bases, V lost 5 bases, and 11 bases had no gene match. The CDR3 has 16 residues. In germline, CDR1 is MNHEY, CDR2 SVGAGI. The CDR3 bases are TGTGCCAGCAGTACAGGACAGGGGATCGGAGGCACTGAAGCTTTCTTT. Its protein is CASSTGQGIGGTEAFF.

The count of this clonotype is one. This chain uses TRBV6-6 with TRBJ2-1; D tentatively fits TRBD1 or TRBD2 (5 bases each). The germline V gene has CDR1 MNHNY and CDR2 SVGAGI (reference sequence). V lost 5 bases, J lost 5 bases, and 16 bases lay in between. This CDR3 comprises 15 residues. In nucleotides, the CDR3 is TGTGCCAGCAGTCCCCCCGGGGCGGGCGACAATGAGCAGTTCTTC. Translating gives CASSPPGAGDNEQFF.

This CDR3 is CASSIGRTDTQYF. The CDR3 DNA reads as TGTGCCAGCAGCATAGGACGCACAGATACGCAGTATTTT. The chain links TRBV11-2 to TRBJ2-3, with unresolved D. Deletions cut 5 bases from V and 1 base from J, with 7 bases between. This CDR3 region has 13 residues. CDR1 is SGHAT and CDR2 is FQNNGV in the germline V gene.

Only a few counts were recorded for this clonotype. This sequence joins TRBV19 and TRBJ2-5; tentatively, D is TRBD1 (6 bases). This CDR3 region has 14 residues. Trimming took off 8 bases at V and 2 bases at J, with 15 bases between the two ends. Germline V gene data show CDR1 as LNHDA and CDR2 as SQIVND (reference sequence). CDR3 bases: TGTGCCAGTTCCCGGGACAATACACAAGAGACCCAGTACTTC. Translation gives CASSRDNTQETQYF. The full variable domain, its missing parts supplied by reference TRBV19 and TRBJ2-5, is DGGITQSPKYLFRKEGQNVTLSCEQNLNHDAMYWYRQDPGQGLRLIYYSQIVNDFQKGDIAEGYSVSREKKESFPLTVTSAQKNPTAFYLCASSRDNTQETQYFGPGTRLLVL.

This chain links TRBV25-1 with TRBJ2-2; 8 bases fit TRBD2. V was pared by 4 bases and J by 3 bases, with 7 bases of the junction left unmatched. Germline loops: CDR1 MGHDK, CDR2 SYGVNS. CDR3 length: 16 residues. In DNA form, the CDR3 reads TGTGCCAGCAGTGTGGCTAGCGGGCTCTACACCGGGGAGCTGTTTTTT. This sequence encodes CASSVASGLYTGELFF.

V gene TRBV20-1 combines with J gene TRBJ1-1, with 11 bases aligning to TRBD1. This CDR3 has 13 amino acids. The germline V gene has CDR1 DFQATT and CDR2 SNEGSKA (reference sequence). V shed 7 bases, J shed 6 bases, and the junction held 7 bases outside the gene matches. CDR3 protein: CSVPGQGDSEAFF. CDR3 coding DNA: TGCAGTGTACCGGGACAGGGGGATTCTGAAGCTTTCTTT.

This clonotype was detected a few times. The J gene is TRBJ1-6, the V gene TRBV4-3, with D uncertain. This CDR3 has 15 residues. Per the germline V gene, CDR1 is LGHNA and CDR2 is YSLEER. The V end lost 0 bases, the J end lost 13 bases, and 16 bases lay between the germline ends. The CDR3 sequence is CASSQDRRGLYPLHF. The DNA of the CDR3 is TGCGCCAGCAGCCAAGATCGTAGAGGGTTGTACCCCCTCCACTTT.

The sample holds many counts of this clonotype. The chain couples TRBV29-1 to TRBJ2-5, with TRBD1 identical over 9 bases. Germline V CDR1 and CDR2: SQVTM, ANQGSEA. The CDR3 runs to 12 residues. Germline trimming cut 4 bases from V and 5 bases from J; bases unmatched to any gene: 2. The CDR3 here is CSVGGQGETQYF. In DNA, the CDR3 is TGCAGCGTTGGGGGACAGGGTGAGACCCAGTACTTC.

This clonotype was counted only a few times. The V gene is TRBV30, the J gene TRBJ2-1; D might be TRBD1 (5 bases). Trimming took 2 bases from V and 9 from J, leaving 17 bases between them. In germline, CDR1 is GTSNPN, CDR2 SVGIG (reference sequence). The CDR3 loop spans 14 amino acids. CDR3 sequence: CAWSYNPGYGEQFF. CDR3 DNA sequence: TGTGCCTGGAGTTACAACCCAGGGTATGGTGAGCAGTTCTTC. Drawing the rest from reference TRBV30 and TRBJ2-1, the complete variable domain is SQTIHQWPATLVQPVGSPLSLECTVEGTSNPNLYWYRQAAGRGLQLLFYSVGIGQISSEVPQNLSASRPQDRQFILSSKKLLLSDSGFYLCAWSYNPGYGEQFFGPGTRLTVL.

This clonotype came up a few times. CDR3 DNA sequence: TGTGCCAGCAGCCAAGAAAGCAGGCTTCGTGGCTACACCTTC. This sequence encodes CASSQESRLRGYTF. The rearrangement uses TRBV14 and TRBJ1-2, with no clear D. CDR1 is SGHDN and CDR2 is FVKESK in the germline V gene. V was shortened by 0 bases and J by 7 bases, with 12 bases between the two germline ends. The CDR3 covers 14 residues. The entire variable domain, with the rest obtained from reference TRBV14 and TRBJ1-2, is as follows: EAGVTQFPSHSVIEKGQTVTLRCDPISGHDNLYWYRRVMGKEIKFLLHFVKESKQDESGMPNNRFLAERTGGTYSTLKVQPAELEDSGVYFCASSQESRLRGYTFGSGTRLTVV.